One and the same sample provided the 11 T cell receptor beta chains below, sequenced in a study of TIL therapy for anti-PD-1-resistant metastatic lung cancer. Time point reported: pre-treatment sample, taken before nivolumab and TIL therapy. This was the immunoSEQ v3 assay. Only in-frame clones appear in the TCRdb table, and some are missing; sequencing was by immunoSEQ multiplex PCR. The table records under 15,000 clones, about 80% of them present only once. The sequencing here drew on blood, taken at baseline. The receptor source for this set is a person aged 30 to 80 with non-small cell lung cancer.

This sequence joins TRBV27 and TRBJ2-1, with D tentatively TRBD2 (6 bases). The CDR3 runs 14 residues. Germline lookup yields CDR1 MNHEY and CDR2 SMNVEV (reference sequence). V was pared by 4 bases and J by 7 bases, with 14 bases between. CDR3 loop: CASSSLTGRNEQFF. The CDR3 DNA sequence: TGTGCCAGCAGTTCCCTAACGGGGAGGAATGAGCAGTTCTTC.

The chain combines TRBV4-1 with TRBJ2-3; TRBD2 aligns across 7 bases. V trimming: 4 bases; J trimming: 0 bases; junction bases outside the gene matches: 10. There are 17 residues in the CDR3. Per the germline V gene, CDR1 is MGHRA and CDR2 is YSYEKL. The CDR3 reads CASSPGWSSGSTDTQYF. CDR3 coding DNA: TGCGCCAGCAGCCCCGGGTGGAGTAGCGGGAGCACAGATACGCAGTATTTT.

J is TRBJ2-7 and V is TRBV7-8, with D perhaps TRBD2 (6 bases). This CDR3 has 14 residues. Trimming shortened V by 4 bases and J by 3 bases, and 13 bases separated the two germline ends. CDR1 and CDR2 from the germline V gene are SGHVS and FQNEAQ. Here the CDR3 reads CASSSPDGGYEQYF. The DNA for the CDR3 is TGTGCCAGCAGCTCCCCCGACGGGGGCTACGAGCAGTACTTC.

The rearrangement joins TRBV19 to TRBJ1-4; 8 bases agree with TRBD1. This CDR3 is 16 amino acids long. The V segment lost 5 bases and the J segment 6 bases; nucleotides outside the gene matches: 11. The germline CDR1 and CDR2 sequences are LNHDA and SQIVND (reference sequence). The CDR3 DNA is TGTGCCAGTAGTCCCATCTACAGGGGGTCGGATGAAAAACTGTTTTTT. Translating it yields CASSPIYRGSDEKLFF.

The V and J genes are TRBV5-1 and TRBJ2-6, with TRBD2 matching 9 bases. The CDR3 length is 18 residues. In germline, CDR1 is SGHRS, CDR2 YFSETQ. V shed 0 bases, J shed 0 bases, and the junction held 4 bases outside the gene matches. CDR3 sequence reads: CASSLGLAGISGANVLTF. The CDR3 coding sequence is TGCGCCAGCAGCTTGGGTCTAGCGGGGATCTCTGGGGCCAACGTCCTGACTTTC.

The rearrangement joins TRBV18 to TRBJ2-7, with D maybe TRBD1 (6 bases). The germline V and J ends were trimmed by 3 bases and 5 bases, with 11 bases remaining between them. The CDR3 runs 13 residues. Looked up from germline, CDR1 is KGHSH and CDR2 is LQKENI. The CDR3 coding sequence is TGTGCCAGCTCACCTACAACAGGGCACGAGCAGTACTTC. This gives the protein CASSPTTGHEQYF.

This clone appeared once. The genes are TRBV10-3 and TRBJ2-1; 11 bases align to TRBD2. CDR1 is ENHRY, CDR2 SYGVKD, per germline. The CDR3 contains 18 residues. Trimming took 6 bases from V and 2 from J; bases not matched to a gene: 12. CDR3 region: CAISGTGSGRGPYNEQFF. The CDR3 DNA is TGTGCCATCAGCGGGACCGGTAGCGGGAGGGGGCCCTACAATGAGCAGTTCTTC.

The chain joins TRBV19 to TRBJ1-2, with 10 nucleotides matching TRBD1. The V gene's germline CDR1 is LNHDA and CDR2 SQIVND (reference sequence). The CDR3 length is 14 residues. Trimming cost V 7 bases and J 5 bases; bases outside gene matches: 7. The DNA of the CDR3 is TGTGCCAGTACCCCGGGACAGGGGACATATGGCTACACCTTC. Translating it yields CASTPGQGTYGYTF.

This chain connects TRBV4-1 to TRBJ2-7; the D call may be TRBD1 or TRBD2 (7 bases each). The CDR3 extends over 15 amino acids. The V gene's germline CDR1 is MGHRA and CDR2 YSYEKL. The V end lost 4 bases, the J end lost 3 bases, and 16 bases lay between the germline ends. This CDR3 is CASSLFQGEGYEQYF. Written as DNA, the CDR3 is TGCGCCAGCAGCCTCTTCCAGGGGGAGGGCTACGAGCAGTACTTC.

V usage is TRBV7-9 and J usage is TRBJ2-7; D is unclear. V was cut by 1 base and J by 6 bases, with 10 bases left in between. CDR1 and CDR2 (germline): SEHNR, FQNEAQ (reference sequence). This CDR3 has 13 residues. The CDR3 reads CASSLGDGREQYF. The CDR3 nucleotides read TGTGCCAGCAGCTTAGGAGACGGTCGCGAGCAGTACTTC.

The chain combines TRBV7-8 with TRBJ1-1, with 7 positions matching TRBD1. The V gene's germline CDR1 is SGHVS and CDR2 FQNEAQ. V lost 5 bases to trimming and J lost 1 base; unmatched junction nucleotides: 7. The CDR3 has 15 amino acids. For the CDR3, the DNA is TGTGCCAGCAGCCCGGGGGACAGAACGAACACTGAAGCTTTCTTT. Amino acids: CASSPGDRTNTEAFF.